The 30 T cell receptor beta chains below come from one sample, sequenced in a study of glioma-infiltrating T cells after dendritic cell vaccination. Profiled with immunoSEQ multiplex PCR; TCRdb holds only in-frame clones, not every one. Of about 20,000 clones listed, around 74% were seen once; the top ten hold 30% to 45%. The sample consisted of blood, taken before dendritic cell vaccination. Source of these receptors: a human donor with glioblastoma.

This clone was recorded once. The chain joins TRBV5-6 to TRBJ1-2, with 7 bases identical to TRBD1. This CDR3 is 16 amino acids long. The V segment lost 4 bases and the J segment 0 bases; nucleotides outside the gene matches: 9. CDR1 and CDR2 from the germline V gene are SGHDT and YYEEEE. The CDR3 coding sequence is TGTGCCAGCAGCCCATACGGACAGGACGCTAACTATGGCTACACCTTC. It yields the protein CASSPYGQDANYGYTF.

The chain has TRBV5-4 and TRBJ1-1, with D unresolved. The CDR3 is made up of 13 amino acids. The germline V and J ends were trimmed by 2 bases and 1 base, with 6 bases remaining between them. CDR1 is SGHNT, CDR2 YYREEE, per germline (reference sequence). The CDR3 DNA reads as TGTGCCAGCAGCTTTGCACAGAACACTGAAGCTTTCTTT. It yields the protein CASSFAQNTEAFF.

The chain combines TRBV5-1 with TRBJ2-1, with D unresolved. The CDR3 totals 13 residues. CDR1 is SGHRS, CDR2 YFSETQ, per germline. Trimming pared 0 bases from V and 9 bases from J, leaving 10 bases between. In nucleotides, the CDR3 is TGCGCCAGCAGCTTGGTACAAGAGGCTGAGCAGTTCTTC. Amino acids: CASSLVQEAEQFF.

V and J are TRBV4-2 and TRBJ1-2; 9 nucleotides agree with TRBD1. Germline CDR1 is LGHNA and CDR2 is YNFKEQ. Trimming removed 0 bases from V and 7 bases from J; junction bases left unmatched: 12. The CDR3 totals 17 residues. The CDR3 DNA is TGTGCCAGCAGCCAAGAAGGAACGACAGGGGGACTTTCTGGCTACACCTTC. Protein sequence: CASSQEGTTGGLSGYTF.

CDR3 in DNA: TGTGCCAGCAGCTTAGCGGGGGGACGGCTAGCAACTAATGAAAAACTGTTTTTT. As protein: CASSLAGGRLATNEKLFF. The chain joins TRBV7-8 to TRBJ1-4; TRBD1 might be the D (5 bases). The CDR3 totals 18 residues. V was cut by 0 bases and J by 0 bases, with 14 bases left in between. Germline CDR1 is SGHVS and CDR2 is FQNEAQ.

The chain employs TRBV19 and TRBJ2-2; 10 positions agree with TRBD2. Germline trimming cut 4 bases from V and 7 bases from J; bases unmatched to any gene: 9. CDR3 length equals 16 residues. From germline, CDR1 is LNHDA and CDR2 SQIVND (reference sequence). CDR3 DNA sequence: TGTGCCAGTAGTAGGAGCGGGAGGGCCTCTAACGGGGAGCTGTTTTTT. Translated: CASSRSGRASNGELFF. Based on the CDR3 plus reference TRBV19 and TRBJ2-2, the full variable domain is DGGITQSPKYLFRKEGQNVTLSCEQNLNHDAMYWYRQDPGQGLRLIYYSQIVNDFQKGDIAEGYSVSREKKESFPLTVTSAQKNPTAFYLCASSRSGRASNGELFFGEGSRLTVL.

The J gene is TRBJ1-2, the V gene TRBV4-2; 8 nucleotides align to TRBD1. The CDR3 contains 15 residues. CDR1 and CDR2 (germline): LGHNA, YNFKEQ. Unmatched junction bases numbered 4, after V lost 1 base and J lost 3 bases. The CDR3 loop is CASSQATGVDYGYTF. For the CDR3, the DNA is TGTGCCAGCAGCCAAGCGACAGGGGTAGACTATGGCTACACCTTC.

CDR3 sequence: CSAGRGYNSEQYF. The DNA for the CDR3 is TGCAGCGCCGGTAGGGGGTATAATTCCGAGCAGTACTTC. The chain has TRBV29-1 and TRBJ2-7; D is possibly TRBD1 (6 bases). The V and J ends lost 7 bases and 6 bases respectively, with 19 bases between them. Looked up from germline, CDR1 is SQVTM and CDR2 is ANQGSEA. This CDR3 region has 13 residues.

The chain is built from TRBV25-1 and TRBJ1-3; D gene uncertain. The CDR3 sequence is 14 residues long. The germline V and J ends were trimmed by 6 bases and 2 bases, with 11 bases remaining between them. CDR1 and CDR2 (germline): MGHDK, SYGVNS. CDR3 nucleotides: TGTGCCAGCAGCCCTGGGCTCCCTGGAAACACCATATATTTT. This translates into CASSPGLPGNTIYF.

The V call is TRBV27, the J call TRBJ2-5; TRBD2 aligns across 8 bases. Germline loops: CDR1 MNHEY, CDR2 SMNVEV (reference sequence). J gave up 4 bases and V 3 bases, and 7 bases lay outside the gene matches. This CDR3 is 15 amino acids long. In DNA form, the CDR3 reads TGTGCCAGCAGTTTCGGAGCGGGAGAGGGAGAGACCCAGTACTTC. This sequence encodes CASSFGAGEGETQYF.

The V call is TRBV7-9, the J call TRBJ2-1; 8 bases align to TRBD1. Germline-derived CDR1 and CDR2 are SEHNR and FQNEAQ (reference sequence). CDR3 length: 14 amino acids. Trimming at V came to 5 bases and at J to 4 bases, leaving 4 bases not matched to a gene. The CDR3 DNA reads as TGTGCCAGCAGCCCAGGACAGGGTTACAATGAGCAGTTCTTC. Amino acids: CASSPGQGYNEQFF.

CDR3 loop: CASSVGTLSAFF. In DNA, the CDR3 is TGTGCCAGCAGCGTCGGGACACTGTCCGCTTTCTTT. The chain links TRBV5-6 to TRBJ1-1, with D perhaps TRBD1 (6 bases). V gave up 4 bases and J gave up 11 bases, with 15 bases separating them. The V gene's germline CDR1 is SGHDT and CDR2 YYEEEE. The CDR3 sequence is 12 residues long.

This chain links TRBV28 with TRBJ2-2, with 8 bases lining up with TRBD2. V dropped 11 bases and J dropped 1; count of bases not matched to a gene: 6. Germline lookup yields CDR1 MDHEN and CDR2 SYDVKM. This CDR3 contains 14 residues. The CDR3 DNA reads TGTGCCGGACGGGAGGGAGTGAACACCGGGGAGCTGTTTTTT. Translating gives CAGREGVNTGELFF.

CDR3: CASSLGQSGSHEQYF. The CDR3, as DNA: TGTGCCAGCAGTTTAGGGCAGTCGGGGAGCCACGAGCAGTACTTC. The rearrangement uses TRBV28 and TRBJ2-7, with D maybe TRBD2 (5 bases). Germline V lookup: CDR1 MDHEN, CDR2 SYDVKM. The CDR3 consists of 15 residues. The germline V and J ends were trimmed by 2 bases and 5 bases, with 16 bases remaining between them.

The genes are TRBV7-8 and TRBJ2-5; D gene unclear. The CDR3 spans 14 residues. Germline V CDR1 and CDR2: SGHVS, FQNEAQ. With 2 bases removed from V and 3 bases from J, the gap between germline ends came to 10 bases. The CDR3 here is CASSLSSVKETQYF. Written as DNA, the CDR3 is TGTGCCAGCAGCTTAAGTAGTGTCAAAGAGACCCAGTACTTC. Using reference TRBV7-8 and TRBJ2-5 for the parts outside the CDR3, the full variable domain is GAGVSQSPRYKVAKRGQDVALRCDPISGHVSLFWYQQALGQGPEFLTYFQNEAQLDKSGLPSDRFFAERPEGSVSTLKIQRTQQEDSAVYLCASSLSSVKETQYFGPGTRLLVL.

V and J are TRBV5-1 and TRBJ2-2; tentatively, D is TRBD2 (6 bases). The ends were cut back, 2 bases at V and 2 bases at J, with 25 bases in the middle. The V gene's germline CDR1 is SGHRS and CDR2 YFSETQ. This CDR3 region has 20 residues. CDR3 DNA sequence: TGCGCCAGCAGCTTACCTGATTTGAGCCCGGGGGTAGCAAACACCGGGGAGCTGTTTTTT. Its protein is CASSLPDLSPGVANTGELFF.

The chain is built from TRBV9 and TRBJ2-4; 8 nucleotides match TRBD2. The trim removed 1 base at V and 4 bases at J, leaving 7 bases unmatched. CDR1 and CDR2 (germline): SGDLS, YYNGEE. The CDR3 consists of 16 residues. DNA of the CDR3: TGTGCCAGCAGCGTACTCGCGGGAGGCCTGAAAAACATTCAGTACTTC. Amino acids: CASSVLAGGLKNIQYF.

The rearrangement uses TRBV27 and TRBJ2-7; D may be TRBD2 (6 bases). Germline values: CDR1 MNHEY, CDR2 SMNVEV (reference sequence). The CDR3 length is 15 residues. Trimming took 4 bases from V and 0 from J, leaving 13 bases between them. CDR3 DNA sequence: TGTGCCAGCAGTTCCTGGGACTCGAGCTCCTACGAGCAGTACTTC. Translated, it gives CASSSWDSSSYEQYF.

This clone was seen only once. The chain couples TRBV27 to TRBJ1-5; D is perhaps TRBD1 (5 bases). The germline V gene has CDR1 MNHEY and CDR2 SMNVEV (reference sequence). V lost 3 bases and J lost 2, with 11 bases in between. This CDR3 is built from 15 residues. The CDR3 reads CASSLAGMGNQPQHF. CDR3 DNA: TGTGCCAGCAGTTTGGCAGGGATGGGCAATCAGCCCCAGCATTTT.

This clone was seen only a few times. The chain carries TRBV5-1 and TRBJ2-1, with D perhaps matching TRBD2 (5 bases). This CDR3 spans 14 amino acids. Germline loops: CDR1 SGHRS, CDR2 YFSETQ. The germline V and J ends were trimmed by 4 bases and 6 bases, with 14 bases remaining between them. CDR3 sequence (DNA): TGCGCCAGCAGCGGCGCAACTAGTTTCAATGAGCAGTTCTTC. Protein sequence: CASSGATSFNEQFF.

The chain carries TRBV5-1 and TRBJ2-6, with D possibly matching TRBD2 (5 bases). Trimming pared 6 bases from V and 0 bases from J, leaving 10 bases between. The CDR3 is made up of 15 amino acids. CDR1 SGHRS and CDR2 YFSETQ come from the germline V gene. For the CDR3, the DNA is TGCGCCAGCAACCGGGATAACTCTGGGGCCAACGTCCTGACTTTC. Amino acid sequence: CASNRDNSGANVLTF.

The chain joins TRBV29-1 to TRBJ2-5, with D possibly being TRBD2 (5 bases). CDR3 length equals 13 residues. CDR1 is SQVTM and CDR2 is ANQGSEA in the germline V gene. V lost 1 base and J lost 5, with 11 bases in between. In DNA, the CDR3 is TGCAGCGTTGAAGCGGGGAAGATGGAGACCCAGTACTTC. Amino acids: CSVEAGKMETQYF.

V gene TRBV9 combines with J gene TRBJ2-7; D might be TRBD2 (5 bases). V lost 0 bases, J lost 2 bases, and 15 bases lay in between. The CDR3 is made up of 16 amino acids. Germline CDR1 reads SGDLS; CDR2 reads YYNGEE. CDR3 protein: CASSVGAGEGPYEQYF. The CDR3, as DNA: TGTGCCAGCAGCGTAGGGGCGGGTGAAGGCCCCTACGAGCAGTACTTC.

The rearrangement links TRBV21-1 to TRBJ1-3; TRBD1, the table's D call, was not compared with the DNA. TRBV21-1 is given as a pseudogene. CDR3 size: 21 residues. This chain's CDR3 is CASSKARDRGTRLSSGNTIYF. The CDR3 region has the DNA TGTGCCAGCAGCAAAGCCCGGGACAGGGGGACCCGCCTGAGCTCTGGAAACACCATATATTTT.

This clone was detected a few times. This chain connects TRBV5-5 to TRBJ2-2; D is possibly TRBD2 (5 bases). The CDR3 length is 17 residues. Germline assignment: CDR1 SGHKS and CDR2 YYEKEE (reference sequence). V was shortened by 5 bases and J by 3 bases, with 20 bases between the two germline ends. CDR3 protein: CASSALPKTKYTGELFF. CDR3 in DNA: TGTGCCAGCAGTGCCCTTCCTAAGACTAAATACACCGGGGAGCTGTTTTTT.

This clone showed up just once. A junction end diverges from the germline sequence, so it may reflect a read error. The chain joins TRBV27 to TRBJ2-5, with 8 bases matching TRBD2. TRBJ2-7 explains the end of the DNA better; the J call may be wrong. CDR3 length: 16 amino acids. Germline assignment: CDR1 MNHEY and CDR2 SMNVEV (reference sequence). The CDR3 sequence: CASSISGLAYYYEQYF. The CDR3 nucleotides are TGTGCCAGCAGTATATCCGGACTAGCTTACTACTACGAGCAGTACTTC.

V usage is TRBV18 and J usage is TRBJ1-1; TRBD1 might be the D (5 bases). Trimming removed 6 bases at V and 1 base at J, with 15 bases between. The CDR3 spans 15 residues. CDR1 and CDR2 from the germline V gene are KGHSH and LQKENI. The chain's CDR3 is CASSLDRGGNTEAFF. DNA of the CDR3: TGTGCCAGCTCCTTGGATCGGGGGGGGAACACTGAAGCTTTCTTT.

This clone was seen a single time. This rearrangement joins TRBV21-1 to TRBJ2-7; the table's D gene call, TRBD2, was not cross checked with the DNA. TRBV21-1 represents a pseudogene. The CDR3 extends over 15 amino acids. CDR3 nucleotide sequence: TGTGCCAGCAGCAAGGTTACGGGAGTGAAATACGAGCAGTACTTC. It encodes CASSKVTGVKYEQYF.

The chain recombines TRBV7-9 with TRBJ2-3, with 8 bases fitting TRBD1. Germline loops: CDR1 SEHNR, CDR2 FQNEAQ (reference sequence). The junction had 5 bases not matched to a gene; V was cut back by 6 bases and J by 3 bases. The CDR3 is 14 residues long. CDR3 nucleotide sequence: TGTGCCAGCAGACCGGACAGGGCTACAGATACGCAGTATTTT. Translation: CASRPDRATDTQYF. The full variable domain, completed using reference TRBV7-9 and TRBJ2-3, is DTGVSQNPRHKITKRGQNVTFRCDPISEHNRLYWYRQTLGQGPEFLTYFQNEAQLEKSRLLSDRFSAERPKGSFSTLEIQRTEQGDSAMYLCASRPDRATDTQYFGPGTRLTVL.

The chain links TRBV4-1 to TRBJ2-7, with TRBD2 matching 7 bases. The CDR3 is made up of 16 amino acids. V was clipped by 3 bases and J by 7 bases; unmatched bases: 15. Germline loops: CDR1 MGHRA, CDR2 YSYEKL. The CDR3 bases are TGCGCCAGCAGCCACCAAAGGACGGCGGGGGTGGGAGAGCAGTACTTC. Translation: CASSHQRTAGVGEQYF.